Below, one TCR beta chain is given with its context. This clonotype came up many times. The antigen it recognizes is unknown. No base quality information exists; no much larger clone differs at one position. This entry is derived from a study of Graves' ophthalmopathy and Graves' hyperthyroidism (dated by TCRdb to the late 2010s). Context from the whole study: Peripheral blood was collected before any treatment was given, at the time of initial diagnosis. The study used TCR beta repertoire signatures to distinguish Graves' ophthalmopathy from Graves' hyperthyroidism and to predict progression to ophthalmopathy. For independent validation, a separate cohort was made up of approximately 19 hyperthyroidism patients plus 17 patients who later progressed from hyperthyroidism to ophthalmopathy. To explore V-J signatures distinguishing ophthalmopathy from hyperthyroidism, a discovery set of under 110 patients (about 43 ophthalmopathy, 57 stable hyperthyroidism) was enrolled. After sampling, hyperthyroidism patients received methimazole starting at 30 mg daily, and ophthalmopathy patients received high-dose intravenous methylprednisolone. In total, 135 blood samples were TCR-sequenced: 40 to 45 ophthalmopathy, some 75 hyperthyroidism and about 17 hyperthyroidism-to-ophthalmopathy patients. In six or seven hyperthyroidism patients, the T-cell repertoires found in thyroid tissue were compared with those found in blood. Findings and caveats that apply to the study as a whole: The 13-signature model separated ophthalmopathy from stable hyperthyroidism with 87.88% sensitivity and approximately 81% specificity in cross-validation, and 80%/75% in the test set. In validation, the model predicted ophthalmopathy progression with more than 70% sensitivity and about 73% specificity; around twelve predicted patients were CT-confirmed with GO in a median of approximately 6.5 months. Sample size was not predetermined statistically, and investigators were not blinded to group allocation. Most of the expanded thyroid clonotypes with a frequency above 0.001 were also detected in blood, and it was suggested that the thyroid immune response may be reflected by blood repertoires.

V is cut by 3 bases and J by 3 bases, and the space between the germline ends is 11 bases. CDR3 length: 14 amino acids, cysteine to phenylalanine. The only DNA kept is the CDR3, 42 bases in frame from the first base. The germline V gene sets CDR1 to KGHSH and CDR2 to LQKENI. Ophthalmopathy patients had moderately to severely active disease, Clinical Activity Score of at least 3, NOSPECS grade of at least 4, and disease duration under 3 months. Patients with other autoimmune diseases, uncontrolled infections, pregnancy or lactation were excluded from the study. Diagnosis relied on clinical symptoms, serum thyroxine, TRAb, thyroid ultrasound and orbital computed tomography. PBMCs were isolated from about 9 ml of fresh peripheral blood by Ficoll-Paque density gradient centrifugation. Total RNA was extracted with Trizol reagent and quality-checked on an Agilent 2100 Bioanalyzer. TCR beta CDR3 regions were amplified from RNA transcripts for repertoire sequencing. HTBI primers and the Qiagen OneStep RT-PCR kit were used in a first-round RT-PCR, which was followed by a second-round multiplex PCR, size selection and purification. Libraries were sequenced paired-end with 100 bp reads on an Illumina HiSeq2000. The study's processing was this. Reads were processed with SOAPnuke, discarding reads with adapters, uncalled bases, mean Phred below 15, or no exact constant-primer or identifier match. COPE v1.2.5 was used to merge high-quality paired reads. Each unique nucleotide sequence was defined as a clonotype, and clonotypes were aligned to IMGT TRB V, D and J references with MiTCR v1.1. The analysis was limited to V-J combinations with a frequency above 0.0001, which together covered about 99% of the repertoires. For each V-J combination, a TCR clonal expansion and chaos score was defined as F50 clonal expansion divided by the chaos observed in the TCRdist matrix. Welch's t-statistics and random forest were used to narrow the features down to approximately twelve V-J combinations, which were then fed into a naive Bayes classifier. Thyroid-blood repertoire similarity was quantified with the Morisita-Horn index. TCRdb handled the public reads itself, with Q25 trimming in fastp and clone calling in MiXCR, and kept productive beta chains. Rows are unified per CDR3 protein, each entry keeping the most common DNA and genes. These V and J calls rely on TCRdb rather than the paper's analysis. This sample is represented by some 750,000 distinct CDR3 sequences; around 40% of them were singletons. Of the sample, 35% to 55% is held by the ten largest clones.

In this chain, TRBV18 is recombined with TRBJ2-5; the D element could tentatively be TRBD1 or TRBD2, as 5 bases agree for each. This clonotype was obtained from an adult man with Graves' ophthalmopathy. The sample consisted of peripheral blood. Here the CDR3 is given as CASSPRGAEETQYF. Here is the DNA: TGTGCCAGCTCACCGCGAGGGGCCGAAGAGACCCAGTACTTC.